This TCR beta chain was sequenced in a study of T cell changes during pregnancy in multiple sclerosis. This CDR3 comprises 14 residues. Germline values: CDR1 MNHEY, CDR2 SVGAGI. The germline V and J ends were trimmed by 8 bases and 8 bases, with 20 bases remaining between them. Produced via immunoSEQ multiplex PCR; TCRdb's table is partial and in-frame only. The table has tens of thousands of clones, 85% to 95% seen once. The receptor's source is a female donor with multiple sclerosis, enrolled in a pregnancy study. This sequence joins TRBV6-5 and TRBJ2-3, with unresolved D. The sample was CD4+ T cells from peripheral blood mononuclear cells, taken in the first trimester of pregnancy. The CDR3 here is CASCPGSLGVTQYF. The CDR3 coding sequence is TGTGCCAGCTGTCCAGGCAGCTTGGGTGTTACGCAGTATTTT.